This TCR beta chain was captured by sequencing in a study of shared clonotypes between healthy human individuals. Study background: The composition of the donors was a couple of women and a few men aged 18 to 49.

This clone has just one count. Data came from immunoSEQ multiplex PCR; TCRdb stores just in-frame clones and leaves some out. Altogether 1,500,000 or so clones are present, 98% to 99% being singletons, with the ten largest covering approximately 0.38%. CDR3 length: 16 amino acids. Looked up from germline, CDR1 is MDHEN and CDR2 is SYDVKM. The ends were cut back, 1 base at V and 7 bases at J, with 18 bases in the middle. This TCR was recovered from a man between 25 and 39 years old in good health. V gene TRBV28 combines with J gene TRBJ2-3, with a possible D match to TRBD2 (6 bases). Source material: naive CD4+ T cells sorted from blood. The subset was: CD45RA+ positively selected. The CDR3 spells CASSLLSGGLTHTQYF. The CDR3 bases are TGTGCCAGCAGTTTATTAAGCGGAGGGCTGACCCATACGCAGTATTTT. The full variable domain, completed using reference TRBV28 and TRBJ2-3, is DVKVTQSSRYLVKRTGEKVFLECVQDMDHENMFWYRQDPGLGLRLIYFSYDVKMKEKGDIPEGYSVSREKKERFSLILESASTNQTSMYLCASSLLSGGLTHTQYFGPGTRLTVL.